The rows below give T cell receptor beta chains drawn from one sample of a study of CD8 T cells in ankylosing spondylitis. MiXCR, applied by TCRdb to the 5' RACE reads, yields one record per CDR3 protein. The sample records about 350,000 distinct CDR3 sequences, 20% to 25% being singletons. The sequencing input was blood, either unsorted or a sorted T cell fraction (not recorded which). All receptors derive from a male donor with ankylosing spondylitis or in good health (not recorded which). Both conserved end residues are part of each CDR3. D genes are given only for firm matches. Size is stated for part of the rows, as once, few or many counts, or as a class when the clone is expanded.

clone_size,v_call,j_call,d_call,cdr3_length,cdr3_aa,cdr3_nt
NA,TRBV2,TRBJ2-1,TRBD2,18,CALSYEYWTSGGFNEQFF,TGTGCCCTCAGTTACGAATATTGGACTAGCGGGGGGTTCAATGAGCAGTTCTTC
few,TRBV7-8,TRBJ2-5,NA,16,CASSLIVSGIQETQYF,TGTGCCAGCAGCTTAATAGTTTCAGGGATCCAAGAGACCCAGTACTTC
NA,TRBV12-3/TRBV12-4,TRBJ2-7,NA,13,CASSFSRVVEQYF,TGTGCCAGCAGTTTCAGCAGGGTGGTCGAGCAGTACTTC
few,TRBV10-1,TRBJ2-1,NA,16,CASSSGTRDQDNEQFF,TGCGCCAGCAGCTCAGGGACTCGCGATCAAGACAATGAGCAGTTCTTC
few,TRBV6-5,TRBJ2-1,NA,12,CASRGSANEQFF,TGTGCCAGCAGGGGATCTGCCAATGAGCAGTTCTTC
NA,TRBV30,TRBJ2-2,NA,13,CAWSRTNTGELFF,TGTGCCTGGAGTCGCACGAACACCGGGGAGCTGTTTTTT
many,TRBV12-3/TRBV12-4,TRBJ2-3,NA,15,CASSAAITGADTQYF,TGTGCCAGCAGCGCTGCTATAACGGGGGCAGATACGCAGTATTTT
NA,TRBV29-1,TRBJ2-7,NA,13,CSVDFGDSYEQYF,TGCAGCGTTGATTTCGGGGATTCCTACGAGCAGTACTTC
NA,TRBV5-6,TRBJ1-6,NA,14,CASSTSTVTSPLHF,TGTGCCAGCAGCACATCGACAGTAACTTCACCCCTCCACTTT
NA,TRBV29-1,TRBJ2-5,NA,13,CSVVGRGGETQYF,TGCAGCGTTGTGGGCAGGGGGGGAGAGACCCAGTACTTC
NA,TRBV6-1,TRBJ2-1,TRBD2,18,CASSEASAGGLSYNEQFF,TGTGCCAGCAGTGAAGCGTCGGCGGGGGGGCTTTCCTACAATGAGCAGTTCTTC
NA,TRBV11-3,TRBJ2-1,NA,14,CASSLREAGNEQFF,TGTGCCAGCAGCTTAAGGGAAGCTGGCAATGAGCAGTTCTTC
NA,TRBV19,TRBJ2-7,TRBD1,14,CASRDREFSYEQYF,TGTGCCAGTAGGGACAGGGAGTTTTCCTACGAGCAGTACTTC